This TCR beta chain was recorded in a study of T cell repertoires in cytomegalovirus infection. About the study: From public TCR beta signatures came an indication of both CMV infection and matching HLA type. Whole-study findings and limits: Accumulated public TCR beta family frequency recognized individuals carrying CMV together with the relevant HLA. The ex vivo response was dominated by HLA-C-restricted CMV-specific TCR beta clonotypes.

A word on this clonotype: Antigen: not known.

This CDR3 region has 13 residues. Germline V lookup: CDR1 SEHNR, CDR2 FQNEAQ (reference sequence). Trimming stripped 3 bases from V and 2 bases from J, with 6 bases between. TCRdb processed the reads anew with MiXCR; each CDR3 protein has one entry. The table records some 220,000 distinct CDR3 sequences, 9% to 15% of them present only once. Sequencing used PBMCs. This chain connects TRBV7-9 to TRBJ2-3; D is undetermined. This sequence originates from a human donor in good health (CMV status not recorded). Some clones in this sample may be carry-over from other donors' samples. The CDR3 sequence: CASSFSITDTQYF. For the CDR3, the DNA is TGTGCCAGCAGCTTCAGTATCACAGATACGCAGTATTTT.